This TCR beta chain was captured in a study of T cell repertoires in cytomegalovirus infection. Study at large: Public TCR beta signatures provided an indication of both CMV infection and a matching HLA type. Study findings and constraints: HLA-C-restricted, CMV-specific TCR beta clonotypes were dominant ex vivo. CMV carriers having the relevant HLA were flagged by cumulative public TCR beta family frequency.

The CDR3 runs 14 residues. The germline CDR1 and CDR2 sequences are MDHEN and SYDVKM. This clonotype was picked up many times. Its antigen remains unknown. Its ends do not fully match the called genes, so a read error is possible. TCRdb redid the calling of the reads with MiXCR, one entry per CDR3 protein. The table has 250,000 or so distinct CDR3 sequences, over 15% seen once. The receptor's source is a human donor in good health (CMV status not recorded). Some clones in this sample may be carry-over from other donors' samples. The rearrangement joins TRBV28 to TRBJ2-7; the D is unclear. The sample consisted of CD8+ T cells from PBMCs. CDR3 in amino acids: CASTLGEYSYEQYF. CDR3 nucleotide sequence: TGTGCCAGCACTTTAGGTGAATACTCCTACGAGCAGTACTTC.